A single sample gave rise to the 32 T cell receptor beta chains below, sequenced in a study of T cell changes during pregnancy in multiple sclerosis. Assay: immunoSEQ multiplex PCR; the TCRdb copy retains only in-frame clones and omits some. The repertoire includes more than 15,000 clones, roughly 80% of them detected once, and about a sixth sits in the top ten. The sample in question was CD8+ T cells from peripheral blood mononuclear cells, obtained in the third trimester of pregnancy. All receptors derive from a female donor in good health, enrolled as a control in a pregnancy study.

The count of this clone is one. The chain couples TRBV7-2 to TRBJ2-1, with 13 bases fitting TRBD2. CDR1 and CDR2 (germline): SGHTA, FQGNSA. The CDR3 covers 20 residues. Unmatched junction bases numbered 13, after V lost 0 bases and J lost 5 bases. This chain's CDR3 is CASSLAWGTSGIRAHNEQFF. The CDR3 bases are TGTGCCAGCAGCTTAGCGTGGGGGACTAGCGGGATTAGGGCCCACAATGAGCAGTTCTTC.

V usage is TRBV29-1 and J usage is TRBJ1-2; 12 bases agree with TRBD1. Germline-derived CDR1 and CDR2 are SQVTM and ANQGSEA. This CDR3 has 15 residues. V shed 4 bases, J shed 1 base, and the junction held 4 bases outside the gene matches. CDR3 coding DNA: TGCAGCGTTGGGGACAGGGGGCCCCTTAACTATGGCTACACCTTC. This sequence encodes CSVGDRGPLNYGYTF.

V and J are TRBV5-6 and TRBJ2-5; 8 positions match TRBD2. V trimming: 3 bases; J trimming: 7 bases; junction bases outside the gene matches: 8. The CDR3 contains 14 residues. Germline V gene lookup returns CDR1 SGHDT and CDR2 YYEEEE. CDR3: CASSWEDREGTQYF. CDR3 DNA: TGTGCCAGCAGCTGGGAGGACCGGGAGGGGACCCAGTACTTC.

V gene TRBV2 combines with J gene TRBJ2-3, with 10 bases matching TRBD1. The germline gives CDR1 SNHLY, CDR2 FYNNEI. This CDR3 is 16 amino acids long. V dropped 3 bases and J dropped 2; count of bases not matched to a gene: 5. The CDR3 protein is CASSETTGGLTDTQYF. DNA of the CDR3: TGTGCCAGCAGTGAGACGACAGGGGGCCTCACAGATACGCAGTATTTT.

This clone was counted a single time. CDR3: CASSESTGYSNQPQHF. As DNA, the CDR3 is TGTGCCAGCAGTGAAAGTACAGGGTATAGCAATCAGCCCCAGCATTTT. J is TRBJ1-5 and V is TRBV6-1; D might be TRBD1 (6 bases). V lost 2 bases to trimming and J lost 0 bases, with 11 bases between them. This CDR3 is built from 16 residues. Germline V gene lookup returns CDR1 MNHNS and CDR2 SASEGT.

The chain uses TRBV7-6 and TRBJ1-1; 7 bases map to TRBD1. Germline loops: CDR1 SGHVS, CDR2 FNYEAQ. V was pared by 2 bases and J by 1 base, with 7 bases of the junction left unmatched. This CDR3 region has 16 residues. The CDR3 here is CASSLYAGTENTEAFF. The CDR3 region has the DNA TGTGCCAGCAGCTTATATGCAGGGACAGAGAACACTGAAGCTTTCTTT.

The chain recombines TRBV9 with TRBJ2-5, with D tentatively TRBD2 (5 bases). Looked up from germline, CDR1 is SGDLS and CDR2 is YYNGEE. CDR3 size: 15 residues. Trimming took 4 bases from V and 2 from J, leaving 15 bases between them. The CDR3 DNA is TGTGCCAGCAGCAAAGCGGACGGCGGACAAGAGACCCAGTACTTC. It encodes CASSKADGGQETQYF.

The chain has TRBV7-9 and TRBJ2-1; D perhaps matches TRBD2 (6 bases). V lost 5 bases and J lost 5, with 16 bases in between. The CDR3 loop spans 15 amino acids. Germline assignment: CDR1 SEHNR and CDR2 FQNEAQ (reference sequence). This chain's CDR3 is CASSQVPSEHNEQFF. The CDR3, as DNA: TGTGCCAGCAGCCAAGTCCCTAGCGAACACAATGAGCAGTTCTTC.

CDR3 sequence (DNA): TGTGCCAGCACCGGGACACAGAACACTGAAGCTTTCTTT. It specifies CASTGTQNTEAFF. The V call is TRBV7-2, the J call TRBJ1-1, with a weak D call TRBD1 (6 bases). V gave up 7 bases and J gave up 1 base, with 10 bases separating them. CDR1 and CDR2 from the germline V gene are SGHTA and FQGNSA. This CDR3 has 13 residues.

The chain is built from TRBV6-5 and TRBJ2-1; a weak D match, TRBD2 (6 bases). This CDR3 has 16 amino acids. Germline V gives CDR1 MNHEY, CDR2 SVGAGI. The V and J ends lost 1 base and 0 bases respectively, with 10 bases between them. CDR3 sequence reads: CASSYFYGSSYNEQFF. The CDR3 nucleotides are TGTGCCAGCAGTTACTTTTACGGGAGCTCCTACAATGAGCAGTTCTTC.

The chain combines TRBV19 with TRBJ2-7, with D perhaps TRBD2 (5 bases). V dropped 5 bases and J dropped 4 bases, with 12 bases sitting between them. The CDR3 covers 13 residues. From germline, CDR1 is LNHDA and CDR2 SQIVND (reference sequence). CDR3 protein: CASSSGLQYEQYF. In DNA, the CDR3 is TGTGCCAGTAGTTCTGGACTTCAATACGAGCAGTACTTC.

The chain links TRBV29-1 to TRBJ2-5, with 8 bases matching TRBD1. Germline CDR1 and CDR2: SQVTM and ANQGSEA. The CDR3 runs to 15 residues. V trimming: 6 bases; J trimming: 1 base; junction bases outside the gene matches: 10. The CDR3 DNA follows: TGCAGCGTGGGGAGACAGGGGCTATCCCAAGAGACCCAGTACTTC. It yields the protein CSVGRQGLSQETQYF.

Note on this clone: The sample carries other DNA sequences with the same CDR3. The chain's CDR3 is CASRQGTYEQYF. The CDR3 DNA sequence: TGTGCCAGCAGGCAGGGAACCTACGAGCAGTACTTC. The chain uses TRBV7-9 and TRBJ2-7; possibly TRBD1 for D (5 bases). This CDR3 has 12 amino acids. Germline V gene sequence: CDR1 SEHNR, CDR2 FQNEAQ (reference sequence). Trimming left V 6 bases short and J 2 bases short, with 8 bases between.

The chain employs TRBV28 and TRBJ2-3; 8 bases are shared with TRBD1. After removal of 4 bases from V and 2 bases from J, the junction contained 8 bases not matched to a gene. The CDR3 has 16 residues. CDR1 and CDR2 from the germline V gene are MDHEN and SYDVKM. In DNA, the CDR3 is TGTGCCAGCAGTTCTTGGACAGGGACTGACACAGATACGCAGTATTTT. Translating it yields CASSSWTGTDTDTQYF.

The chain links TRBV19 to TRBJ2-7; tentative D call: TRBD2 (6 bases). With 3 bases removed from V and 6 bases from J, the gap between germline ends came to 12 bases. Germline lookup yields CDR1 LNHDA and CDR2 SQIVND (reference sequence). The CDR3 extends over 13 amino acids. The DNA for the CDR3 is TGTGCCAGTAGTATGGGGCAGGGAGGCGAGCAGTACTTC. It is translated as CASSMGQGGEQYF.

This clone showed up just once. CDR3 amino acids: CASSLEGLGAYEQYF. The CDR3 coding sequence is TGTGCCAGCAGCTTGGAGGGACTAGGAGCCTACGAGCAGTACTTC. The chain links TRBV5-6 to TRBJ2-7, with 8 bases lining up with TRBD2. Germline V lookup: CDR1 SGHDT, CDR2 YYEEEE. The CDR3 consists of 15 residues. V shed 0 bases, J shed 2 bases, and the junction held 4 bases outside the gene matches.

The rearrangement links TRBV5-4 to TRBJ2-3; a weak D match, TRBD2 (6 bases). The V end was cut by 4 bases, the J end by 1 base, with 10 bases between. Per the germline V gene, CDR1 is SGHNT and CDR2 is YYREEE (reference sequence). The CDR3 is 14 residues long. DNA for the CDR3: TGTGCCAGCAGCCGCAGGGAGGGCACAGATACGCAGTATTTT. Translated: CASSRREGTDTQYF.

The CDR3 is CASRDRDSYEQYF. As DNA, the CDR3 is TGTGCCAGTAGGGACAGGGACTCCTACGAGCAGTACTTC. The rearrangement joins TRBV19 to TRBJ2-7; 8 positions match TRBD1. In germline, CDR1 is LNHDA, CDR2 SQIVND (reference sequence). The ends lost 6 bases at V and 0 bases at J; junction bases unmatched: 1. This CDR3 contains 13 residues.

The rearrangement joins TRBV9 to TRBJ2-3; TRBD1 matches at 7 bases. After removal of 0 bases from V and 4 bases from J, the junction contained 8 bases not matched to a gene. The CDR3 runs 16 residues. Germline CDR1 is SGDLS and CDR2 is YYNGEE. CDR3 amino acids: CASSVEGGRSPDTQYF. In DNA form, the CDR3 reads TGTGCCAGCAGCGTAGAAGGGGGCCGGTCTCCAGATACGCAGTATTTT.

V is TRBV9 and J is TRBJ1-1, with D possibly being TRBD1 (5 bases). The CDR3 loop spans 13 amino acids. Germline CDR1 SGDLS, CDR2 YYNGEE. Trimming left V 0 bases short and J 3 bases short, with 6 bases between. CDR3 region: CASSVARDTEAFF. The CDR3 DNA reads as TGTGCCAGCAGCGTAGCCAGGGACACTGAAGCTTTCTTT. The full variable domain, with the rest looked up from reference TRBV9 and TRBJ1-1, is DSGVTQTPKHLITATGQRVTLRCSPRSGDLSVYWYQQSLDQGLQFLIQYYNGEERAKGNILERFSAQQFPDLHSELNLSSLELGDSALYFCASSVARDTEAFFGQGTRLTVV.

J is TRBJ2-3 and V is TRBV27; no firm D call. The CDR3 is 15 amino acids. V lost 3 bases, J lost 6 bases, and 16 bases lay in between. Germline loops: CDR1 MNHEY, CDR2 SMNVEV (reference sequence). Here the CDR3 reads CASSLMLAPWDTQYF. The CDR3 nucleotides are TGTGCCAGCAGTTTGATGTTGGCTCCCTGGGATACGCAGTATTTT.

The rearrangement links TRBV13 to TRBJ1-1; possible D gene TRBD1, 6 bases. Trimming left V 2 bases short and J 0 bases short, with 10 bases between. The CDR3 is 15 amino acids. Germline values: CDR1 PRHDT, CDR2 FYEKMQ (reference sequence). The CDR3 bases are TGTGCCAGCAGCTTATGGGGGCCTATGAACACTGAAGCTTTCTTT. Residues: CASSLWGPMNTEAFF. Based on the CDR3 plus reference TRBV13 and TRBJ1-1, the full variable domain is AAGVIQSPRHLIKEKRETATLKCYPIPRHDTVYWYQQGPGQDPQFLISFYEKMQSDKGSIPDRFSAQQFSDYHSELNMSSLELGDSALYFCASSLWGPMNTEAFFGQGTRLTVV.

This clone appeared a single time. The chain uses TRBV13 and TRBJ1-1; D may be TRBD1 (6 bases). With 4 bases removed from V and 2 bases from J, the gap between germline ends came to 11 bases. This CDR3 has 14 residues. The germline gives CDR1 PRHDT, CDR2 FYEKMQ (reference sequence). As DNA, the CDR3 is TGTGCCAGCAGCTCTTGGACAGCAAACACTGAAGCTTTCTTT. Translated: CASSSWTANTEAFF.

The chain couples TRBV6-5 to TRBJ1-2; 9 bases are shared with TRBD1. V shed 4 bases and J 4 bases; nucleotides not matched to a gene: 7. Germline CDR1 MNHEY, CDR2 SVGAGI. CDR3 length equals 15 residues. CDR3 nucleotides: TGTGCCAGCAGTTCCTTACAGGGGGCCAGCTATGGCTACACCTTC. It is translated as CASSSLQGASYGYTF.

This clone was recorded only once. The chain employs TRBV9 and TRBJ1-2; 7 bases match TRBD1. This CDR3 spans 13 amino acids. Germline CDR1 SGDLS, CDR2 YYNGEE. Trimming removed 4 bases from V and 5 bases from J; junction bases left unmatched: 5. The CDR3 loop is CASSRDSSYGYTF. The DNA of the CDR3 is TGTGCCAGCAGCCGGGACAGCTCATATGGCTACACCTTC. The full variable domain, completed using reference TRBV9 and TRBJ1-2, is DSGVTQTPKHLITATGQRVTLRCSPRSGDLSVYWYQQSLDQGLQFLIQYYNGEERAKGNILERFSAQQFPDLHSELNLSSLELGDSALYFCASSRDSSYGYTFGSGTRLTVV.

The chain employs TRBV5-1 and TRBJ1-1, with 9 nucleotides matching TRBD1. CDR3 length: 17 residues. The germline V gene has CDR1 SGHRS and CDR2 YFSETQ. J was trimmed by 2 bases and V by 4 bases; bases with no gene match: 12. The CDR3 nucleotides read TGCGCCAGCAGCCCTAACGTAGGGACAGGGATCAACACTGAAGCTTTCTTT. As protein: CASSPNVGTGINTEAFF.

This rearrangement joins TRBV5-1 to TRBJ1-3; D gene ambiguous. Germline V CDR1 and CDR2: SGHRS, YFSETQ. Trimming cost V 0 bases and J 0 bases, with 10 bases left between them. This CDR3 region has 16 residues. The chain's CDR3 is CASSLDPQNSGNTIYF. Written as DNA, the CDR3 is TGCGCCAGCAGCTTGGATCCGCAGAACTCTGGAAACACCATATATTTT.

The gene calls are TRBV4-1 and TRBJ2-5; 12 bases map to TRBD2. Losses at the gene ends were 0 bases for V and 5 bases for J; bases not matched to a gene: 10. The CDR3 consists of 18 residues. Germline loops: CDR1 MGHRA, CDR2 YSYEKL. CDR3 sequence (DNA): TGCGCCAGCAGCCAAGATCCCCTCCTAGCGGGGGGGGCGGAGACCCAGTACTTC. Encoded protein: CASSQDPLLAGGAETQYF.

The CDR3 reads CASSSELGRETQYF. The CDR3 region has the DNA TGTGCCAGCAGCTCGGAACTAGGGAGAGAGACCCAGTACTTC. This sequence joins TRBV11-2 and TRBJ2-5, with TRBD2 as a possible D gene (5 bases). Between the trimmed V and J ends, which lost 4 bases and 4 bases, there was a span of 13 bases. This CDR3 has 14 residues. Germline V gene sequence: CDR1 SGHAT, CDR2 FQNNGV. The variable domain in full, completed from reference TRBV11-2 and TRBJ2-5, reads EAGVAQSPRYKIIEKRQSVAFWCNPISGHATLYWYQQILGQGPKLLIQFQNNGVVDDSQLPKDRFSAERLKGVDSTLKIQPAKLEDSAVYLCASSSELGRETQYFGPGTRLLVL.

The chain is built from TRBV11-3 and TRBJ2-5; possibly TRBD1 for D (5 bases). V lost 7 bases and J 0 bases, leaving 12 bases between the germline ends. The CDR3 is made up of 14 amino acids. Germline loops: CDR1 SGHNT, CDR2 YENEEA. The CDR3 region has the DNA TGTGCCAGCACGGGTCAGGGAAACCAAGAGACCCAGTACTTC. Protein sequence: CASTGQGNQETQYF.

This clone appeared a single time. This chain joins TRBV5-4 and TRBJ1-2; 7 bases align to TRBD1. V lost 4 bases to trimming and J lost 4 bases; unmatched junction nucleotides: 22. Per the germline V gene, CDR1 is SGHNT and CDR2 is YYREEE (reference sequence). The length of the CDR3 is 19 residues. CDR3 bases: TGTGCCAGCAGCCCAAGGAAAACAGGGGACCCCGGTGGGCGCTATGGCTACACCTTC. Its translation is CASSPRKTGDPGGRYGYTF.

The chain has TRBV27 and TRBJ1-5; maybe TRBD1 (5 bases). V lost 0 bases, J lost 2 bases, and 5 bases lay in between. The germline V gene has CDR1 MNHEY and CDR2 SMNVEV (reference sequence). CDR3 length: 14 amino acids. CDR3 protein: CASSLSGGNQPQHF. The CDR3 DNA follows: TGTGCCAGCAGTTTATCAGGGGGCAATCAGCCCCAGCATTTT.